A selection of T cell receptor beta chains follows, all from one sample in a study of CD8+ T cells in alopecia areata. Assay used: immunoSEQ multiplex PCR; TCRdb lists only in-frame clones, some missing. Altogether about 150,000 clones are present, more than 45% being singletons, with the ten largest covering approximately 19%. This specimen was CD8+ T cells sorted from blood, taken at week 0. Receptor source: a human donor with alopecia areata. CDR3s include the opening cysteine and the closing phenylalanine or tryptophan. Fields, in order: clone size, D gene, V gene, J gene, CDR3 DNA, CDR3 protein. A D gene is named only where the DNA matches it firmly. Clone size, where shown, is once, few, many, or a class for clones that have expanded.

>-|-|TRBV2|TRBJ2-3
TGTGCCAGGGAGTCGGGGGACACTAGCACAGATACGCAGTATTTT
CARESGDTSTDTQYF
>-|-|TRBV7-6|TRBJ2-3
TGTGCCAGCAGCTTGGCAGGCAGCACAGATACGCAGTATTTT
CASSLAGSTDTQYF
>-|-|TRBV29-1|TRBJ2-3
TGCAGCGTTGAATACGACAGCACAGATACGCAGTATTTT
CSVEYDSTDTQYF
>-|TRBD2|TRBV27|TRBJ2-1
TGTGCCAGCAGTCCCAGCGGGGGGGAGTCCTACAATGAGCAGTTCTTC
CASSPSGGESYNEQFF
>few|TRBD1|TRBV19|TRBJ2-1
TGTGCCAGTAGTATCACAGGGGGCCTTTACAATGAGCAGTTCTTC
CASSITGGLYNEQFF
>-|TRBD1|TRBV29-1|TRBJ2-1
TGCAGCGTTCGCGGGACAGGAGACTACAATGAGCAGTTCTTC
CSVRGTGDYNEQFF
>-|-|TRBV30|TRBJ1-1
TGTGCCTGGGGGTTAGGACCGACGCGTAACACTGAAGCTTTCTTT
CAWGLGPTRNTEAFF
>few|-|TRBV16|TRBJ1-2
TGTGCCAGCAGCCAATACCCGGACGGTGGCTACACCTTC
CASSQYPDGGYTF
>-|TRBD1|TRBV6-6|TRBJ2-1
TGTGCCAGCTGGGACAGGGGAACCTACAATGAGCAGTTCTTC
CASWDRGTYNEQFF
>-|-|TRBV27|TRBJ2-3
TGTGCCAGCAGTTTATCGGGGCAGGGGCCAGATACGCAGTATTTT
CASSLSGQGPDTQYF
>-|-|TRBV30|TRBJ1-2
TGTGCCTCGACTGCAAACCTTTATGGCTACACCTTC
CASTANLYGYTF
>medium-sized|TRBD2|TRBV6-6|TRBJ2-5
TGTGCCAGCAGCTTAGCGGGGGTGGCTGAGACCCAGTACTTC
CASSLAGVAETQYF
>-|-|TRBV2|TRBJ2-7
TGTGCCAGCAGCCGGGGGACGGACTCCTACGAGCAGTACTTC
CASSRGTDSYEQYF
>-|-|TRBV7-3|TRBJ2-5
TGTGCCAGCAGCTTAATTGGAGGGGACCAAGAGACCCAGTACTTC
CASSLIGGDQETQYF
>-|TRBD1|TRBV2|TRBJ1-5
TGTGCCAGCAGAAGGGACAGGGGGAATCAGCCCCAGCATTTT
CASRRDRGNQPQHF
>-|TRBD1|TRBV30|TRBJ2-7
TGTGCCTGGAGCGCCCGGACAGGGAACGAGCAGTACTTC
CAWSARTGNEQYF
>-|TRBD1|TRBV7-2|TRBJ1-5
TGTGCCAGCAGCTTTAACCCGACAGGGAATAAGCCCCAGCATTTT
CASSFNPTGNKPQHF
>-|TRBD1|TRBV4-3|TRBJ1-2
TGCGCCAGCAGCGGCACAGGGGACGACTATGGCTACACCTTC
CASSGTGDDYGYTF
>-|-|TRBV7-2|TRBJ1-2
TGTGCCAGCAGCGAAGGGTATGGCTACACCTTC
CASSEGYGYTF
>-|-|TRBV4-3|TRBJ2-7
TGCGCCAGCAGCCAAGGATATTCGGGAACCTACGAGCAGTACTTC
CASSQGYSGTYEQYF
>few|-|TRBV6-6|TRBJ1-6
TGTGCCAGCAGTTACGCGGGTAACAATTCACCCCTCCACTTT
CASSYAGNNSPLHF
>-|TRBD1|TRBV29-1|TRBJ1-2
TGCAGCGTTGAGACAGGGGACTATGGCTACACCTTC
CSVETGDYGYTF
>-|-|TRBV27|TRBJ2-7
TGTGCCAGCAGTGTCGAGGGATCGGGCTACGAGCAGTACTTC
CASSVEGSGYEQYF
>few|TRBD1|TRBV9|TRBJ1-5
TGTGCCAGCAGCCCAGGGGGGGGGCTTCAGCCCCAGCATTTT
CASSPGGGLQPQHF
>-|-|TRBV2|TRBJ1-1
TGTGCCAGCAGTAGTGGGGGATCGGAAGCTTTCTTT
CASSSGGSEAFF
>once|TRBD1|TRBV30|TRBJ1-2
TGTGCCTGGTCGACGGGAACAGGGGAATATGGCTACACCTTC
CAWSTGTGEYGYTF
>once|-|TRBV29-1|TRBJ2-5
TGCAGCGTTGAAGCGCGAGGTGGCGAGACCCAGAGGGGACAAGAGACCCAGTACTTC
CSVEARGGETQRGQETQYF
>few|-|TRBV25-1|TRBJ2-7
TGTGCCAGCAGAATCGCATACGAGCAGTACTTC
CASRIAYEQYF
>-|TRBD1|TRBV4-3|TRBJ2-7
TGCGCCAGCAGCCAGGCCGGGACAGGGGGCGACGAGCAGTACTTC
CASSQAGTGGDEQYF
>-|-|TRBV29-1|TRBJ1-2
TGCAGCGTTGTTGTGGGCAGTATCTATGGCTACACCTTC
CSVVVGSIYGYTF